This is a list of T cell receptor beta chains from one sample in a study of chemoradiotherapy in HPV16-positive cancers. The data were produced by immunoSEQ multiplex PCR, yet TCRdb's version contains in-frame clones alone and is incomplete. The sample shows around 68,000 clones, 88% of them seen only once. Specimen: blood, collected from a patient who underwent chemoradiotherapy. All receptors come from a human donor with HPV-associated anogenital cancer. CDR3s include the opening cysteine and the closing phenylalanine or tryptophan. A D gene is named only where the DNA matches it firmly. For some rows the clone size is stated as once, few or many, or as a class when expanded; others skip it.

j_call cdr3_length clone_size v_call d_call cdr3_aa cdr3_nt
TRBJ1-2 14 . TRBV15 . CATSRSFGSYGYTF TGTGCCACCAGCAGATCCTTCGGCAGCTATGGCTACACCTTC
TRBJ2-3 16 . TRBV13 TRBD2 CATARDYGSGADTQYF TGTGCCACAGCCCGGGACTATGGTAGTGGGGCAGATACGCAGTATTTT
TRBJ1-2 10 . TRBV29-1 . CSVWTNGYTF TGCAGCGTTTGGACCAATGGCTACACCTTC
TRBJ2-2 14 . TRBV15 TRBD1 CATIGTANTGELFF TGTGCCACCATCGGGACAGCGAACACCGGGGAGCTGTTTTTT
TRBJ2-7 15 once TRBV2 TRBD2 CASSPGTSGSYEQYF TGTGCCAGTTCCCCCGGGACTAGCGGATCCTACGAGCAGTACTTC
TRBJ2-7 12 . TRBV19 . CASSPGPHEQYF TGTGCCAGTAGTCCCGGACCACACGAGCAGTACTTC
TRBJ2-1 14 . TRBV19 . CASSIGGDPNEQFF TGTGCCAGTAGTATTGGGGGAGACCCCAATGAGCAGTTCTTC
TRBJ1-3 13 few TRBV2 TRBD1 CASIEGQWNTIYF TGTGCCAGCATCGAGGGACAGTGGAACACCATATATTTT
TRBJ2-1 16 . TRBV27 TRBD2 CASSTTSASSYNEQFF TGTGCCAGCAGTACTACTAGCGCCAGCTCCTACAATGAGCAGTTCTTC
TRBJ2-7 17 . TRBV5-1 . CASSLSESGHVNYEQYF TGCGCCAGCAGCTTGTCGGAAAGCGGGCACGTAAACTACGAGCAGTACTTC
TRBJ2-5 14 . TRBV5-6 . CASSLADYQETQYF TGTGCCAGCAGCTTGGCGGACTATCAAGAGACCCAGTACTTC
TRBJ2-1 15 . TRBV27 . CASSLAGWSMDEQFF TGTGCCAGCAGTTTAGCGGGATGGTCTATGGATGAGCAGTTCTTC
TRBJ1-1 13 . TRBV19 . CASRPSGNTEAFF TGTGCCAGTAGGCCCTCCGGGAACACTGAAGCTTTCTTT
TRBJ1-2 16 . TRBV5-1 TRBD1 CASSLGTGGLSYGYTF TGCGCCAGCAGCTTGGGGACAGGGGGCTTGAGCTATGGCTACACCTTC
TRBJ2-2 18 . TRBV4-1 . CASSQEKAGPGLGGELFF TGCGCCAGCAGCCAAGAAAAGGCGGGGCCCGGATTGGGCGGGGAGCTGTTTTTT
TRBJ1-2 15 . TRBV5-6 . CASSPPGRILYGYTF TGTGCCAGCAGCCCTCCCGGCAGAATCCTCTATGGCTACACCTTC
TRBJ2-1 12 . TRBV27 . CASSFTGNEQFF TGCGCCAGCAGTTTCACAGGGAATGAGCAGTTCTTC
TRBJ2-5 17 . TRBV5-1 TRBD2 CASSPAPLAGLGETQYF TGCGCCAGCAGCCCCGCCCCTCTAGCGGGGCTGGGGGAGACCCAGTACTTC
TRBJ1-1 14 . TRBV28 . CASSLGDVNTEAFF TGTGCCAGCAGTTTAGGGGATGTGAACACTGAAGCTTTCTTT
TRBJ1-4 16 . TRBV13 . CASSFSTGIEREKLFF TGTGCCAGCAGCTTTTCAACAGGGATTGAGAGAGAAAAACTGTTTTTT
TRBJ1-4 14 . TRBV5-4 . CASSPGGTNEKLFF TGTGCCAGCAGCCCGGGCGGAACTAATGAAAAACTGTTTTTT
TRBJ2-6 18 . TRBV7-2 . CASSRRDRIISGANVLTF TGTGCCAGCAGCCGGCGTGACAGGATAATCTCTGGGGCCAACGTCCTGACTTTC
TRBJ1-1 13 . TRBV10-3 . CAIRRTMNTEAFF TGTGCCATCAGGCGCACCATGAACACTGAAGCTTTCTTT
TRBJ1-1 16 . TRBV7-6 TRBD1 CASSLGEGAFDTEAFF TGTGCCAGCAGCTTAGGGGAGGGGGCCTTCGACACTGAAGCTTTCTTT
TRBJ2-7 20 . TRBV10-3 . CAISESKIHRRDPSSYEQYF TGTGCCATCAGTGAGTCGAAAATTCACCGCCGGGATCCTAGCTCCTACGAGCAGTACTTC
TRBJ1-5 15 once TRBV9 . CASSVGWGSNQPQHF TGTGCCAGCAGCGTAGGATGGGGGAGCAATCAGCCCCAGCATTTT
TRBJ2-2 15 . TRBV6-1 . CASSEITGNTGELFF TGTGCCAGCAGTGAAATAACAGGGAACACCGGGGAGCTGTTTTTT
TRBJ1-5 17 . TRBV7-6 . CASSLQGGDGVHQPQHF TGTGCCAGCAGCTTACAGGGTGGGGACGGAGTCCATCAGCCCCAGCATTTT
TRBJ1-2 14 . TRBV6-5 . CASSYGGSRYGYTF TGTGCCAGCAGTTACGGGGGGTCGCGGTATGGCTACACCTTC
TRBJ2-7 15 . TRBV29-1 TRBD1 CSPSTGYLPPYEQYF TGCAGCCCATCGACAGGGTACCTCCCTCCCTACGAGCAGTACTTC
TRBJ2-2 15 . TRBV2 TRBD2 CASKREGTNTGELFF TGTGCCAGCAAAAGGGAGGGGACGAACACCGGGGAGCTGTTTTTT